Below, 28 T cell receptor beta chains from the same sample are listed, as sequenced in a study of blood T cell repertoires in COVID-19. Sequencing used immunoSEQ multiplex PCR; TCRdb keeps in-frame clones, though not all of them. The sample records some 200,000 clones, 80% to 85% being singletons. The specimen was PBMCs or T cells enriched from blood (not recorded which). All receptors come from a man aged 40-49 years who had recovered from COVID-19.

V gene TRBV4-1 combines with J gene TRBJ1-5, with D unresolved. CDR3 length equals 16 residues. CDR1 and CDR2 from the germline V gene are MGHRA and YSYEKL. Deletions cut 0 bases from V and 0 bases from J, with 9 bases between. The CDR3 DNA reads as TGCGCCAGCAGCCAAGAGGTGATCTATAGCAATCAGCCCCAGCATTTT. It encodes CASSQEVIYSNQPQHF.

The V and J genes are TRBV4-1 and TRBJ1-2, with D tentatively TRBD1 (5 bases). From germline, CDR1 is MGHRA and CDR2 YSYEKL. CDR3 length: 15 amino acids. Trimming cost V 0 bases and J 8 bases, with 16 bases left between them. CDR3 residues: CASSQDGRGTQGYTF. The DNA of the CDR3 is TGCGCCAGCAGCCAAGATGGCCGCGGGACGCAGGGCTACACCTTC.

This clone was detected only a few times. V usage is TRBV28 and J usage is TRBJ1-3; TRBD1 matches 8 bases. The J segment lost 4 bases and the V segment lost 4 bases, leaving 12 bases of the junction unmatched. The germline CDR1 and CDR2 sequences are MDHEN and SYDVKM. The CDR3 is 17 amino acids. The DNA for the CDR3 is TGTGCCAGCAGTTCGGGGACAGGCCGTCAATACGGAAACACCATATATTTT. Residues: CASSSGTGRQYGNTIYF.

Written as DNA, the CDR3 is TGCGCCAGCAGCTTGGCCCAGTTCCAAGAGACCCAGTACTTC. Its protein product is CASSLAQFQETQYF. This chain uses TRBV5-1 with TRBJ2-5; D uncertain. The length of the CDR3 is 14 residues. Germline values: CDR1 SGHRS, CDR2 YFSETQ. V gave up 0 bases and J gave up 1 base, with 7 bases separating them.

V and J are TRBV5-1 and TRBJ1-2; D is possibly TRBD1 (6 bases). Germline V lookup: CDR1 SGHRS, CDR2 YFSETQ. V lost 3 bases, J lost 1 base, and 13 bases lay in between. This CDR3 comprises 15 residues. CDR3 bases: TGCGCCAGCAGCTCCGGGACAAGCTATAACTATGGCTACACCTTC. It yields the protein CASSSGTSYNYGYTF.

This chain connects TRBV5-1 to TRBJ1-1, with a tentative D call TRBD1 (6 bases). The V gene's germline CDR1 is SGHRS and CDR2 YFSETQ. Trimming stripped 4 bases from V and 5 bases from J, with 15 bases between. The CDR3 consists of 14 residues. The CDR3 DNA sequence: TGCGCCAGCAGCCTCCGACAGGACGGAACTGAAGCTTTCTTT. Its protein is CASSLRQDGTEAFF.

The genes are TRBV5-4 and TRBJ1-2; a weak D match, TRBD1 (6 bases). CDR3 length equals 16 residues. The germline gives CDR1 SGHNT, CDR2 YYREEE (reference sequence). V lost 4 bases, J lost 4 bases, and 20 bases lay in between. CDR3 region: CASSLGGTQTSYGYTF. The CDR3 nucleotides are TGTGCCAGCAGCCTCGGGGGGACACAGACATCCTATGGCTACACCTTC.

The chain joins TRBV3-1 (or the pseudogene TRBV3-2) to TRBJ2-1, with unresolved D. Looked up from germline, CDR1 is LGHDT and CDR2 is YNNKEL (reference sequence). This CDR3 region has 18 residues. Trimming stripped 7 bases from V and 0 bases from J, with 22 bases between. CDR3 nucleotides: TGTGCCAGCACCCCCCGTAAACGACTGCGGAGCTCCTACAATGAGCAGTTCTTC. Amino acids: CASTPRKRLRSSYNEQFF.

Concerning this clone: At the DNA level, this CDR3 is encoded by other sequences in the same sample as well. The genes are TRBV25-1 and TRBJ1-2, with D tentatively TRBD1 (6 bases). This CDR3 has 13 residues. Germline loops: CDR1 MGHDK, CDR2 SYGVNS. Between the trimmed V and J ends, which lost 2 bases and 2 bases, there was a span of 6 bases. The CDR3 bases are TGTGCCAGCAGTGAAGGGGGCAACTATGGCTACACCTTC. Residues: CASSEGGNYGYTF.

The CDR3 DNA reads as TGTGCCAGCAGCCAAGTGGTCGACTCCGCTGGAAACACCATATATTTT. It translates to CASSQVVDSAGNTIYF. This chain links TRBV3-1 (or the pseudogene TRBV3-2) with TRBJ1-3; D ambiguous. V was shortened by 1 base and J by 2 bases, with 12 bases between the two germline ends. CDR1 is LGHDT and CDR2 is YNNKEL in the germline V gene (reference sequence). The CDR3 has 16 amino acids.

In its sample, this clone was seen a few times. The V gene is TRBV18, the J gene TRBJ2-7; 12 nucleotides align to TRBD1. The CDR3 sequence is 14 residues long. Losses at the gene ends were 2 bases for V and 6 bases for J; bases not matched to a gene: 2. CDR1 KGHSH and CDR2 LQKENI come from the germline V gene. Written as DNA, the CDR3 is TGTGCCAGCTCACCAGGGGACAGGGGGCGCGAGCAGTACTTC. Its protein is CASSPGDRGREQYF.

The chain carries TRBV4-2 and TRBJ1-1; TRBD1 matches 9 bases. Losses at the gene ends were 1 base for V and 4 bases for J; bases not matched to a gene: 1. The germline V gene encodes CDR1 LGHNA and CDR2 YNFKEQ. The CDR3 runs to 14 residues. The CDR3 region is CASSQVTGGTEAFF. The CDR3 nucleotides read TGTGCCAGCAGCCAAGTGACAGGGGGCACTGAAGCTTTCTTT.

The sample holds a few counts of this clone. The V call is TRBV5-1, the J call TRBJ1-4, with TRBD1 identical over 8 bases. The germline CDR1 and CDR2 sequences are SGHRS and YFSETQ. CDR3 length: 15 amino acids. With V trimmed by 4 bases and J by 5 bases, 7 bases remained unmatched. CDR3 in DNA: TGCGCCAGCAGCAAGGGACAGGCTTCGAATGAAAAACTGTTTTTT. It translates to CASSKGQASNEKLFF. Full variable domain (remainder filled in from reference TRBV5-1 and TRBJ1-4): KAGVTQTPRYLIKTRGQQVTLSCSPISGHRSVSWYQQTPGQGLQFLFEYFSETQRNKGNFPGRFSGRQFSNSRSEMNVSTLELGDSALYLCASSKGQASNEKLFFGSGTQLSVL.

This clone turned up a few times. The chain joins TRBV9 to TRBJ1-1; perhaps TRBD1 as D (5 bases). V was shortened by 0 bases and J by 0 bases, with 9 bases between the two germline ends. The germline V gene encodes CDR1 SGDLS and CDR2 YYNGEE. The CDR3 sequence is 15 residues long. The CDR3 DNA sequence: TGTGCCAGCAGCGTAGAGGGGATAATGAACACTGAAGCTTTCTTT. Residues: CASSVEGIMNTEAFF.

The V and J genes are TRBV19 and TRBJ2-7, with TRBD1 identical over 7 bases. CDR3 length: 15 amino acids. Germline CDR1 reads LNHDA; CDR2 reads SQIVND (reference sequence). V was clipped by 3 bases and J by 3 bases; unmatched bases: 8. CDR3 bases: TGTGCCAGTAGTATGATTTGGGACAGCAGCTACGAGCAGTACTTC. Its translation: CASSMIWDSSYEQYF. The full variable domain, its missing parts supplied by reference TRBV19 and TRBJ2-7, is DGGITQSPKYLFRKEGQNVTLSCEQNLNHDAMYWYRQDPGQGLRLIYYSQIVNDFQKGDIAEGYSVSREKKESFPLTVTSAQKNPTAFYLCASSMIWDSSYEQYFGPGTRLTVT.

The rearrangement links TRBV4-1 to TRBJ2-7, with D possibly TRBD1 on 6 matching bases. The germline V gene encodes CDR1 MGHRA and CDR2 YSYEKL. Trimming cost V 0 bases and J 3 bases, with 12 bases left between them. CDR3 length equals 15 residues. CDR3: CASSQDPTGRYEQYF. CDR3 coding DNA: TGCGCCAGCAGCCAAGACCCGACAGGACGCTACGAGCAGTACTTC.

Here the CDR3 reads CASSHRDRRGTEAFF. Here the CDR3 DNA reads TGTGCCAGCTCACACAGGGACAGGAGGGGGACTGAAGCTTTCTTT. V and J are TRBV18 and TRBJ1-1; 8 positions agree with TRBD1. The CDR3 extends over 15 amino acids. J gave up 5 bases and V 4 bases, and 9 bases lay outside the gene matches. CDR1 and CDR2 from the germline V gene are KGHSH and LQKENI.

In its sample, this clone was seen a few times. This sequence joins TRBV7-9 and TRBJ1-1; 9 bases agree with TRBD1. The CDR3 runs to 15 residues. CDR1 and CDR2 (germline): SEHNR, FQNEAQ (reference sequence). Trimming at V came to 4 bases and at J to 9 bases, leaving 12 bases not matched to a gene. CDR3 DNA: TGTGCCAGCAGCTCGAGGCGACAGGGGGGGAATAAAGCTTTCTTT. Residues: CASSSRRQGGNKAFF.

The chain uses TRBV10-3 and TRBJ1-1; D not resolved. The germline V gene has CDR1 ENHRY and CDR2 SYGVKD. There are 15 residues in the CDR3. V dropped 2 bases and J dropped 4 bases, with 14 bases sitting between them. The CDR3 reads CAISEIGARGTEAFF. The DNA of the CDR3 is TGTGCCATCAGTGAGATCGGAGCGAGAGGCACTGAAGCTTTCTTT.

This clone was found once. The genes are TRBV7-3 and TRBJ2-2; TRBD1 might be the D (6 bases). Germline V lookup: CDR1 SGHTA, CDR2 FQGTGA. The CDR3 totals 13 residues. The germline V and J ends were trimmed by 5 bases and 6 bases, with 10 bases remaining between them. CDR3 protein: CASSEQGPGELFF. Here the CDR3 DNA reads TGTGCCAGCAGCGAACAGGGCCCCGGGGAGCTGTTTTTT.

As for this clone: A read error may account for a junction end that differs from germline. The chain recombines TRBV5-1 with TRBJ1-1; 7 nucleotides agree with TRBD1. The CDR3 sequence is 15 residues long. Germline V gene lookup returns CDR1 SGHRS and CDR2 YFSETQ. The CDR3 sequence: CASSLGGGRNTEAFF. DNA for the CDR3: TGCGCCAGTAGCTTGGGAGGGGGCAGGAACACTGAAGCTTTCTTT. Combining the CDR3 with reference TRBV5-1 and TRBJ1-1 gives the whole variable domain KAGVTQTPRYLIKTRGQQVTLSCSPISGHRSVSWYQQTPGQGLQFLFEYFSETQRNKGNFPGRFSGRQFSNSRSEMNVSTLELGDSALYLCASSLGGGRNTEAFFGQGTRLTVV.

The CDR3 here is CASSFTPRGVGTEAFF. The DNA for the CDR3 is TGTGCCAGCAGTTTTACCCCCCGCGGGGTAGGCACTGAAGCTTTCTTT. The chain has TRBV28 and TRBJ1-1; no definite D call. The CDR3 runs to 16 residues. The V and J ends lost 3 bases and 4 bases respectively, with 18 bases between them. CDR1 and CDR2 from the germline V gene are MDHEN and SYDVKM.

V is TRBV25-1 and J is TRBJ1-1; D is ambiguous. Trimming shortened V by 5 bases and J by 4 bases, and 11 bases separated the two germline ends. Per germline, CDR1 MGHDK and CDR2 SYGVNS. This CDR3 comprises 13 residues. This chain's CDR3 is CASSMLGSTEAFF. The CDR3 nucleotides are TGTGCCAGCAGTATGTTGGGGAGCACTGAAGCTTTCTTT. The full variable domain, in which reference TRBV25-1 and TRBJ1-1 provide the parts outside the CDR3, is EADIYQTPRYLVIGTGKKITLECSQTMGHDKMYWYQQDPGMELHLIHYSYGVNSTEKGDLSSESTVSRIRTEHFPLTLESARPSHTSQYLCASSMLGSTEAFFGQGTRLTVV.

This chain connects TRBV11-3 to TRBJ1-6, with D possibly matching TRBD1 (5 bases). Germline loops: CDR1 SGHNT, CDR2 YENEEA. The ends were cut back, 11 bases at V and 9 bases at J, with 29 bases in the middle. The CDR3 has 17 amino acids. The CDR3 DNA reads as TGTGCCCTCTATCCACAGGTAGGTCTCCTATTTAGTTCACCCCTCCACTTT. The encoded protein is CALYPQVGLLFSSPLHF.

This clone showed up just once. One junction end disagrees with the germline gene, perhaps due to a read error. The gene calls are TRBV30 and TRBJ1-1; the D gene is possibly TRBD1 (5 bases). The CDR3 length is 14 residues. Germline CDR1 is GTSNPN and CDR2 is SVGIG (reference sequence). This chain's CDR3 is CACKRQTPNSEAFF. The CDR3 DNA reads TGTGCCTGCAAGCGACAGACCCCGAACTCTGAAGCTTTCTTT.

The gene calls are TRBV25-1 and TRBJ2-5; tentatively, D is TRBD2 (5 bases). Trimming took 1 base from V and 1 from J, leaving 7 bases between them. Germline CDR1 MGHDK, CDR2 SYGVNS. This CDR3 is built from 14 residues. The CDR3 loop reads CASSEWRVQETQYF. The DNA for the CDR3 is TGTGCCAGCAGTGAATGGCGGGTCCAAGAGACCCAGTACTTC.

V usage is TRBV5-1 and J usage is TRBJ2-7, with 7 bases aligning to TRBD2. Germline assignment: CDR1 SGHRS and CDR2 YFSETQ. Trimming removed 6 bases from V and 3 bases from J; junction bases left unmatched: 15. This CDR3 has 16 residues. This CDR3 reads CASTPSVGTIYYEQYF. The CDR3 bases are TGCGCCAGCACACCGAGTGTCGGGACTATATACTACGAGCAGTACTTC.

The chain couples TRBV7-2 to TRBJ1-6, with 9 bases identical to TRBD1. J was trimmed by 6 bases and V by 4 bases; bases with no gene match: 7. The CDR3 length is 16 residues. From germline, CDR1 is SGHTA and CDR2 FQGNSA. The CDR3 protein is CASSSLQGARNSPLHF. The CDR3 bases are TGTGCCAGCAGCTCCTTACAGGGGGCACGTAATTCACCCCTCCACTTT.